This TCR beta chain was identified during a study of regulatory T cells in long-lasting Graves disease. At the level of the study: Antithyroid drug use was under 3 months in newly diagnosed Graves' patients.

The time point here: newly diagnosed GD, antithyroid drugs for less than 3 months. Researchers made the TCR library from RNA that was extracted from PBMCs. With iRepertoire HTBI primers and Arm-PCR of CDR3 regions, TCR beta libraries were built. TCRdb reanalysed the multiplex PCR reads using MiXCR and keeps one entry per CDR3 protein. This table has approximately 350,000 distinct CDR3 sequences, roughly a sixth appearing once. Germline CDR1 reads MDHEN; CDR2 reads SYDVKM. The CDR3 extends over 17 amino acids. V was trimmed by 5 bases and J by 0 bases, leaving 18 bases between them. Findings of the study overall: There were preferences for TRBV28, TRBJ1-2 and TRBJ2-5 in persistent disease. Analysis covered peripheral blood alone, not thyroid tissue.

Concerning this clonotype itself: The antigen remains unidentified.

These data also featured in a second study, about T cells in Graves' hyperthyroidism and ophthalmopathy. That work adds: The model anticipated ophthalmopathy a median around 6 months pre-onset.

This clonotype was sampled from a man between 40 and 49 years old with Graves disease. The material sequenced was peripheral blood mononuclear cells (PBMCs), taken at new diagnosis, from a patient treated with antithyroid drugs. The chain employs TRBV28 and TRBJ2-3; possibly TRBD1 for D (6 bases). The chain's CDR3 is CASSAQTGQSSTDTQYF. The CDR3 DNA reads TGTGCCAGCAGTGCCCAAACTGGACAGTCTAGCACAGATACGCAGTATTTT. Variable domain in full (rest from reference TRBV28 and TRBJ2-3): DVKVTQSSRYLVKRTGEKVFLECVQDMDHENMFWYRQDPGLGLRLIYFSYDVKMKEKGDIPEGYSVSREKKERFSLILESASTNQTSMYLCASSAQTGQSSTDTQYFGPGTRLTVL.